This T cell receptor beta chain was obtained from a study of a mutant IDH1 vaccine in newly diagnosed glioma. Stated time point: baseline, week 1 (first vaccination visit). Treatment described: pre-vaccination baseline after standard-of-care therapy. Donors' newly diagnosed IDH1-mutant WHO grade 3 or 4 astrocytomas lacked nuclear ATRX. With respect to this clone: Its specificity is not known.

Sequencing was performed with immunoSEQ multiplex PCR; in TCRdb, only in-frame clones are kept and a portion is missing. This repertoire shows about 15,000 clones, 85% to 90% found once; its top ten account for 7% to 10%. Study conclusions and caveats: Among all patients, vaccine-induced immune responses occurred in approximately 93%.

This receptor was identified in a woman in her thirties or forties with glioma. Some clones in this sample may be carry-over from other donors' samples. The sequencing here drew on PBMCs, taken from a glioma patient treated with radiotherapy, temozolomide or both.

The DNA for the CDR3 is TGTGCCATCAGTGAAATAGGGGCGGGCGACGGCTACACCTTC. Amino acids: CAISEIGAGDGYTF. This sequence joins TRBV10-3 and TRBJ1-2; TRBD1 might be the D (5 bases). Per the germline V gene, CDR1 is ENHRY and CDR2 is SYGVKD. Trimming took off 3 bases at V and 8 bases at J, with 16 bases between the two ends. The CDR3 length is 14 residues.